Listed below are T cell receptor beta chains from one sample, sequenced in a study of blood T cells in healthy people across ages. MiXCR was run by TCRdb on the 5' RACE reads, yielding one entry per CDR3 protein. The sample carries 550,000 to 650,000 distinct CDR3 sequences, 25% to 30% recorded once. Sequenced material: blood. The receptors stem from a woman over 75 in good health. Both conserved end residues are part of each CDR3. A D gene is named only where the DNA matches it firmly. Clone size, where shown, is once, few, many, or a class for clones that have expanded.

clone_size d_call j_call v_call cdr3_nt cdr3_aa
- TRBD2 TRBJ2-1 TRBV18 TGTGCCAGCTCACCAAGGACTGTTCAGCGGGGGGTCCTCTCCTACAATGAGCAGTTCTTC CASSPRTVQRGVLSYNEQFF
many TRBD2 TRBJ2-7 TRBV6-5 TGTGCCAGCAGTTACTGGGACTACTACGAGCAGTACTTC CASSYWDYYEQYF
many - TRBJ1-4 TRBV7-2 TGTGCCAGCAGTTTGGGAGGGGAAAAACTGTTTTTT CASSLGGEKLFF
many TRBD1 TRBJ2-1 TRBV6-5 TGTGCCAGCACCTTTCCGGGACAGATTTACAATGAGCAGTTCTTC CASTFPGQIYNEQFF
- - TRBJ1-4 TRBV10-3 TGTGCCAGCGCGGTCGCAACTAATGAAAAACTGTTTTTT CASAVATNEKLFF
- - TRBJ1-2 TRBV20-1 TGCAGTGCTAGCACAGGGCGAAACTATGGCTACACCTTC CSASTGRNYGYTF
- TRBD1 TRBJ2-1 TRBV7-3 TGTGCCAGCAGCCAAACCGGGACAGGGGGCTCGGATGAGCAGTTCTTC CASSQTGTGGSDEQFF
many - TRBJ2-5 TRBV5-1 TGCGCCAGCAGCTCGGCGAGCAGCCGGGAGACCCAGTACTTC CASSSASSRETQYF
- - TRBJ2-2 TRBV5-1 TGCGCCAGCAGCTTGCCACAGATCACCGGGGAGCTGTTTTTT CASSLPQITGELFF
- - TRBJ2-1 TRBV4-1 TGCGCCAGCAGCCAAGTGGGTTTCGGTGAGCAGTTCTTC CASSQVGFGEQFF
- TRBD1 TRBJ1-1 TRBV4-2 TGTGCCAGCAGCCAAGAAGGGACAGGGGTGGATGAAGCTTTCTTT CASSQEGTGVDEAFF
many - TRBJ2-5 TRBV6-1 TGTGCCAGCAGTGTAGATGGGGGAGGAGGAGAGACCCAGTACTTC CASSVDGGGGETQYF
many - TRBJ2-1 TRBV12-5 TGTGCTAGTGGTCCCGACTGGCAGCAGTTCTTC CASGPDWQQFF
few - TRBJ2-2 TRBV5-1 TGCGCCAGCAGCTTGGGAGTGTCCGCCACCGGGGAGCTGTTTTTT CASSLGVSATGELFF
many - TRBJ1-2 TRBV20-1 TGCAGTGCTAGAGATAGATTGAACCCTGGCTACACCTTC CSARDRLNPGYTF
many - TRBJ2-7 TRBV20-1 TGCAGTCCTTTAGGAGGGATCGACTACGAGCAGTACTTC CSPLGGIDYEQYF
many TRBD1 TRBJ2-1 TRBV7-2 TGTGCCAGCAGCTTGCACAGGGGCTGGAAGAATGAGCAGTTCTTC CASSLHRGWKNEQFF
few TRBD1 TRBJ2-1 TRBV12-3/TRBV12-4 TGTGCCAGCAGTTGGGGACAGGGTTCTTCCGAGCAGTTCTTC CASSWGQGSSEQFF
many TRBD1 TRBJ2-1 TRBV7-9 TGTGCCAGCAGTTCAGGACAGGGGCTTATCAATGAGCAGTTCTTC CASSSGQGLINEQFF
- - TRBJ2-7 TRBV12-3/TRBV12-4 TGTGCCAGCAGAGGTCTGAGCACCTACGAGCAGTACTTC CASRGLSTYEQYF
many TRBD1 TRBJ2-7 TRBV3-1 TGTGCCAGCAGCCAAGACCAAGACAGGGGGCGGGAGCAGTACTTC CASSQDQDRGREQYF
- - TRBJ2-2 TRBV6-1 TGTGCCAGCAGCCCGGAGGACCGCGGACATAACACCGGGGAGCGGTTTTTT CASSPEDRGHNTGERFF
- - TRBJ1-2 TRBV6-4 TGTGCCAGCAGTGACTCGAGGGGTGGTGGCTACACCTTC CASSDSRGGGYTF